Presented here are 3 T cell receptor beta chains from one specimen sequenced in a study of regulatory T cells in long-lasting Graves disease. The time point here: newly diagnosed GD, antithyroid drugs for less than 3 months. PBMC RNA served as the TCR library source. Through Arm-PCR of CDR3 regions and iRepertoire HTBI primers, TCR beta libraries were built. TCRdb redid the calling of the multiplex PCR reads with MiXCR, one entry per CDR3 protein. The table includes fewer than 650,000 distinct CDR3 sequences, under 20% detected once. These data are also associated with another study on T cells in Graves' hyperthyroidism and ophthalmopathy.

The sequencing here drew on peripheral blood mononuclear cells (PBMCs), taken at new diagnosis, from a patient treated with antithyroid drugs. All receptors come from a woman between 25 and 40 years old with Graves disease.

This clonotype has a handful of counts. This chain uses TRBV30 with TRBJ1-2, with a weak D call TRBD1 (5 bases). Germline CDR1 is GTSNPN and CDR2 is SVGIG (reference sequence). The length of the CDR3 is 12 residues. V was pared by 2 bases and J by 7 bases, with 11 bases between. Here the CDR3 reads CAWSWGVGGYTF. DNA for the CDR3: TGTGCCTGGAGTTGGGGGGTAGGTGGCTACACCTTC.

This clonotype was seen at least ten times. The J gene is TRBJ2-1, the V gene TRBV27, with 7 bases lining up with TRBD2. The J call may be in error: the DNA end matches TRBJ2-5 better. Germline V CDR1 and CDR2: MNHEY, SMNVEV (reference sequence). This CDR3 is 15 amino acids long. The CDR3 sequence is CASSPPGGRQETQYF. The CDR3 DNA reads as TGTGCCAGCAGCCCTCCGGGCGGGAGACAAGAGACCCAGTACTTC.

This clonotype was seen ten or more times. The CDR3 sequence is CASSYSIETAYGYTF. The CDR3 bases are TGTGCCAGCAGTTACTCGATCGAGACGGCCTATGGCTACACCTTC. V usage is TRBV6-5 and J usage is TRBJ1-2, with unresolved D. The CDR3 is made up of 15 amino acids. Germline V gene lookup returns CDR1 MNHEY and CDR2 SVGAGI. V lost 0 bases, J lost 4 bases, and 12 bases lay in between.